This T cell receptor (beta chain) was obtained from a study of blood T cell repertoires in COVID-19. Background on the study: PBMCs, B-cell-depleted T cells, or T cells were the source of the cDNA or gDNA that made up the material.

Source study methods: Estimation of nucleated cell counts relied on the amplification of reference gene primers. Libraries were prepared by immunoSEQ multiplex PCR; TCRdb keeps only in-frame clonotypes and omits some of them. The V and J calls and the clone size are those of that table, but D and trimming were determined from the DNA. The top ten hold 1.5% to 2% of the sample, which has around 400,000 clones, over 85% seen once. Per germline, CDR1 KGHSH and CDR2 LQKENI. V was cut by 7 bases and J by 5 bases, with 21 bases left in between. This CDR3 has 16 amino acids. In terms of age and location, participants ranged from roughly 18 to 95 years and lived in about two dozen US areas. Each recovered donor of Cohort 3 presented with two negative PCRs, clearance, or symptom resolution.

This rearrangement joins TRBV18 to TRBJ2-1; D unclear. This TCR came from a woman younger than 45 who had recovered from COVID-19. The sequenced material came from PBMCs or T cells enriched from blood (not recorded which). The CDR3 nucleotides read TGTGCCAGCTTGCCCACTCGGGTGTTCTCGAACAATGAGCAGTTCTTC. It yields the protein CASLPTRVFSNNEQFF.